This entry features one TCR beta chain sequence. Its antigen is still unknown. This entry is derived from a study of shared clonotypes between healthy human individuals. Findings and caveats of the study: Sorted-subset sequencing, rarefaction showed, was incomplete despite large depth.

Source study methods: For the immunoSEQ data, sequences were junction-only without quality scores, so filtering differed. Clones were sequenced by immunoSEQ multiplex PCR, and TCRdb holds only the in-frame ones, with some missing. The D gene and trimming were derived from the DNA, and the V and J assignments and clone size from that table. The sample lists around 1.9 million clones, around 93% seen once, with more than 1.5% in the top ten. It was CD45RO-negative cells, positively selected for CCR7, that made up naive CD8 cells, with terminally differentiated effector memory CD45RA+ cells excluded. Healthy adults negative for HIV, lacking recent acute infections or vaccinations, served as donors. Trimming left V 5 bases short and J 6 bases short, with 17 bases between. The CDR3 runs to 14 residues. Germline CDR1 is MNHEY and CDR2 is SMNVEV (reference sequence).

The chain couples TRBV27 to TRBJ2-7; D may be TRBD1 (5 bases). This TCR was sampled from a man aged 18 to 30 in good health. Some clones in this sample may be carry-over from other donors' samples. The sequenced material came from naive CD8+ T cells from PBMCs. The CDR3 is CASSQGSRVREQYF. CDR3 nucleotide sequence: TGTGCCAGCAGTCAAGGAAGCAGGGTCCGCGAGCAGTACTTC.